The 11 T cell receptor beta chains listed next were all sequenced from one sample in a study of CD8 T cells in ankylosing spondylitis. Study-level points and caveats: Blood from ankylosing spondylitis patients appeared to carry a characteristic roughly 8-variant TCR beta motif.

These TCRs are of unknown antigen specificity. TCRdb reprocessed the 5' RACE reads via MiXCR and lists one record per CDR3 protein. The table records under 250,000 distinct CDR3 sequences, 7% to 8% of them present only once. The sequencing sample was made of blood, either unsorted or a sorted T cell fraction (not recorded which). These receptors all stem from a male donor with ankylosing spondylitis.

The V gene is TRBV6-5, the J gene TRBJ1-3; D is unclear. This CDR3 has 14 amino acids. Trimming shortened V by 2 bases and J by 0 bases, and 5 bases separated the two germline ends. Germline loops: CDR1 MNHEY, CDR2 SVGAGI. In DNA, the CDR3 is TGTGCCAGCAGTTACAGCAGCTCTGGAAACACCATATATTTT. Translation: CASSYSSSGNTIYF.

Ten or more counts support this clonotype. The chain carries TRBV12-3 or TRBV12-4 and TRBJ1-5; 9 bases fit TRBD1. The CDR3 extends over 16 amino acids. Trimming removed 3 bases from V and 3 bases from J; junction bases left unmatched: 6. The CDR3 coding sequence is TGTGCCAGCAGTTTCGACGGGACAGGGCTCAATCAGCCCCAGCATTTT. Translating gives CASSFDGTGLNQPQHF.

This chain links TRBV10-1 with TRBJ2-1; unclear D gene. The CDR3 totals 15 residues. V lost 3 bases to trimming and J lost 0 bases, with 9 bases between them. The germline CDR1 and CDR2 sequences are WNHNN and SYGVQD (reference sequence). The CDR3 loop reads CASSDRTSSYNEQFF. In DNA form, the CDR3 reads TGCGCCAGCAGTGACCGGACCAGCTCCTACAATGAGCAGTTCTTC.

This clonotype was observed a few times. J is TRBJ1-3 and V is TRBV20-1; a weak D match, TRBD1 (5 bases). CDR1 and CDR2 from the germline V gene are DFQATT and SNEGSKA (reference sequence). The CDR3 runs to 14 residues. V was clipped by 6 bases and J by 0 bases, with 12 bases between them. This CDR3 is CSAKGRISGNTIYF. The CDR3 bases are TGCAGTGCCAAGGGACGGATCTCTGGAAACACCATATATTTT.

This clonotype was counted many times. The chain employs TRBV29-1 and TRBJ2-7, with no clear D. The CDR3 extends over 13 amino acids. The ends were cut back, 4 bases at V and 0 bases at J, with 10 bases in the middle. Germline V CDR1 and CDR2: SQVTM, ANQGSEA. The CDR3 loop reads CSVVSRSSYEQYF. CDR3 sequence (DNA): TGCAGCGTTGTTTCACGGAGCTCCTACGAGCAGTACTTC.

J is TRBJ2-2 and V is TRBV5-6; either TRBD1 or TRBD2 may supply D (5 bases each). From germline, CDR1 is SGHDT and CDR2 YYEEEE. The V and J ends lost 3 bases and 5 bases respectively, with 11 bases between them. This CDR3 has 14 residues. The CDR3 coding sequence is TGTGCCAGCAGCTCGGACTGGGGGACCGGGGAGCTGTTTTTT. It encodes CASSSDWGTGELFF.

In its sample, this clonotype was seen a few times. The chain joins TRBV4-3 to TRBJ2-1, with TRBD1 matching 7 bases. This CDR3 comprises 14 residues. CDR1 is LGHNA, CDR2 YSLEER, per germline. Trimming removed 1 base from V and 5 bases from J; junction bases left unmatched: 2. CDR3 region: CASSQGDRHNEQFF. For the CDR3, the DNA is TGCGCCAGCAGCCAAGGGGACAGACACAATGAGCAGTTCTTC.

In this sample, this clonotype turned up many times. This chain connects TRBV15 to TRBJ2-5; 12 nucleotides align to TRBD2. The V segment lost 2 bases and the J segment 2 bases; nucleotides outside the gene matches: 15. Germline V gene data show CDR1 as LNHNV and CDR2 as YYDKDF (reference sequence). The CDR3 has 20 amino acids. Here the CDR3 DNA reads TGTGCCACCAGCAGATTAGGAGGGCTAGCGGGAGGGCCCAGGCAAGAGACCCAGTACTTC. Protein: CATSRLGGLAGGPRQETQYF.

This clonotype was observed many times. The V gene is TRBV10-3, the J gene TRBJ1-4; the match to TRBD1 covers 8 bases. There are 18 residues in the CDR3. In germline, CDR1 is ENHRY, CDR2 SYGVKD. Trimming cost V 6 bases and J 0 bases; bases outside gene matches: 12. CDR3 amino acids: CAISAVGTGDATNEKLFF. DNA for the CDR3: TGTGCCATCAGCGCCGTTGGGACAGGAGATGCAACTAATGAAAAACTGTTTTTT.

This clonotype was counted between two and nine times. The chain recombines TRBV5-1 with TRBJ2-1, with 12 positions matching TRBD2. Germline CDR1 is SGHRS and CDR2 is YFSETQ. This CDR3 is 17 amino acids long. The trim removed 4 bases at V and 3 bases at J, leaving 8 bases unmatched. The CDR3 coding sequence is TGCGCCAGCAGCAGTCGACTAGCGGGAGAACTCTACAATGAGCAGTTCTTC. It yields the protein CASSSRLAGELYNEQFF.

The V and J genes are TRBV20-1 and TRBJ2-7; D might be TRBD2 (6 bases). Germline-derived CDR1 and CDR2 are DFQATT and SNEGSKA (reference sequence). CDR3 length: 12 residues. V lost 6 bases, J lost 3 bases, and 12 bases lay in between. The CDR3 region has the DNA TGCAGTGCCCCTCAGGACTACTACGAGCAGTACTTC. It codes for CSAPQDYYEQYF.